The present TCR beta chain was sequenced within a study of identical twins. Whole-study results and caveats: Out-of-frame beta sequences exhibited a weaker degree of excess twin sharing.

This clonotype came up a few times. The antigen remains undetermined. MiXCR was run by TCRdb on the 5' RACE reads, yielding one entry per CDR3 protein. This table has 250,000 or so distinct CDR3 sequences, approximately 7.9% appearing once. Germline CDR1 SGHVS, CDR2 FQNEAQ. This CDR3 contains 14 residues. The V end lost 3 bases, the J end lost 0 bases, and 9 bases lay between the germline ends. These records were also assigned to another study, of yellow fever vaccine responses in identical twins. This second study notes: Reportedly, twins' vaccine T cell responses looked partly convergent and partly personalized.

V and J are TRBV7-8 and TRBJ2-7, with a weak D call TRBD2 (5 bases). The source material was CD8+ T cells sorted from blood. The sequence was collected from a woman aged 18-35 years in good health. CDR3 loop: CASSFAGVSYEQYV. For the CDR3, the DNA is TGTGCCAGCAGCTTCGCGGGTGTCTCCTACGAGCAGTACGTC.